This T cell receptor beta chain was found in a study of blood T cell repertoires in COVID-19. Study summary: PBMCs, B-cell-depleted T cells, or T cells provided the cDNA or gDNA that made up the material.

Authors' processing steps: Cell counts per sample came from amplifying reference gene primers. Here immunoSEQ multiplex PCR was the method, and the copy in TCRdb shows in-frame clones only, minus some. That table supplies the V and J calls and clone size; D and trimming were determined from the DNA. The repertoire consists of 160,000 or so clones, with around 90% occurring once and the leading ten covering roughly 1.6%. V was cut by 4 bases and J by 5 bases, with 14 bases left in between. The CDR3 runs 14 residues. Germline V CDR1 and CDR2: LGHDT, YNNKEL (reference sequence). Sequences were obtained from peripheral blood. The rearrangement uses TRBV3-1 (or the pseudogene TRBV3-2) and TRBJ1-1; the D gene is possibly TRBD1 (6 bases). The origin of this receptor is a woman aged 45-60 years with acute or convalescent COVID-19. DNA for the CDR3: TGTGCCAGCAGCCCAACAGGGTTGGGTACTGAAGCTTTCTTT. Translated: CASSPTGLGTEAFF.